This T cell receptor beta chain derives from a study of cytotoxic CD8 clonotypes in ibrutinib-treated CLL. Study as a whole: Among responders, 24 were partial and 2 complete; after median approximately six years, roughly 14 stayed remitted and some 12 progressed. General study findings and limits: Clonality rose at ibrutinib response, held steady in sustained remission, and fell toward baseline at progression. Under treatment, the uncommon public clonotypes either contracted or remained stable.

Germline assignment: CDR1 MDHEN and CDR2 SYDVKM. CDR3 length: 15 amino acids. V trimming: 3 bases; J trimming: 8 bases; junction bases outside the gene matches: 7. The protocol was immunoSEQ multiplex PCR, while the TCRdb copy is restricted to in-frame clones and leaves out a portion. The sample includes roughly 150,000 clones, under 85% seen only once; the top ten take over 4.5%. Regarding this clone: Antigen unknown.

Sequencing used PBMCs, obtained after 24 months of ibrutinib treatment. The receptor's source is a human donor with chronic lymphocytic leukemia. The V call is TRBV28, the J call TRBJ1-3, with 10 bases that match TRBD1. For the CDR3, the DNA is TGTGCCAGCAGTTTTGTGGACAGGGGGGGACACACCATATATTTT. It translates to CASSFVDRGGHTIYF.